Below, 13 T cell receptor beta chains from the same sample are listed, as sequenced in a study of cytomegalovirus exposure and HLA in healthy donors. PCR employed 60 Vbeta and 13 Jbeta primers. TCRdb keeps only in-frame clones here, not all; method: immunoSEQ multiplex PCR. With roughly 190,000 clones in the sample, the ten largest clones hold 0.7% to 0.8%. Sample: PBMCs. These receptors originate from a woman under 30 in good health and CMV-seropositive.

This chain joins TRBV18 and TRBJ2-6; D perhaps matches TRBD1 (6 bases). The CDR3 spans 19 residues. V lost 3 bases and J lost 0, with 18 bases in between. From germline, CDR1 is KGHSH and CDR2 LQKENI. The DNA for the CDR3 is TGTGCCAGCTCACCCCTTTCGTTACAAGGGGGCTCTGGGGCCAACGTCCTGACTTTC. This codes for CASSPLSLQGGSGANVLTF.

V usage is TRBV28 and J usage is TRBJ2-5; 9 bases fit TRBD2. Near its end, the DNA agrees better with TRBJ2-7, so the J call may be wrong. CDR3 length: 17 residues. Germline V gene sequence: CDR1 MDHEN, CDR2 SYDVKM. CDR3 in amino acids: CASSFTLSTSGSYEQYF. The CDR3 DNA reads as TGTGCCAGCAGTTTCACCCTTTCGACTAGCGGAAGCTACGAGCAGTACTTC.

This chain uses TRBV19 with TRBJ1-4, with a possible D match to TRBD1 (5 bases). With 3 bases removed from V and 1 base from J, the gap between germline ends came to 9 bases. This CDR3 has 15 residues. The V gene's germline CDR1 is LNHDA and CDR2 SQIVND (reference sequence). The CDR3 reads CASSIPGLTNEKLFF. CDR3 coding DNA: TGTGCCAGTAGTATCCCGGGACTAACTAATGAAAAACTGTTTTTT.

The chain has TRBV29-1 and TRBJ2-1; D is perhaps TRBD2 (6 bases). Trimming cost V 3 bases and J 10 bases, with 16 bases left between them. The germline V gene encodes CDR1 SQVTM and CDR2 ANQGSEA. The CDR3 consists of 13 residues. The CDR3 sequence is CSVDRSARGEQFF. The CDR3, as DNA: TGCAGCGTTGACCGCAGCGCCCGGGGGGAGCAGTTCTTC.

The CDR3 DNA follows: TGTGCCAGCAGCTTAGGTTTTGGGGGGAGGAACTACAATGAGCAGTTCTTC. Its protein product is CASSLGFGGRNYNEQFF. V and J are TRBV11-2 and TRBJ2-1; TRBD2 is a possible D gene (6 bases). V gave up 1 base and J gave up 3 bases, with 16 bases separating them. Germline assignment: CDR1 SGHAT and CDR2 FQNNGV. This CDR3 spans 17 amino acids.

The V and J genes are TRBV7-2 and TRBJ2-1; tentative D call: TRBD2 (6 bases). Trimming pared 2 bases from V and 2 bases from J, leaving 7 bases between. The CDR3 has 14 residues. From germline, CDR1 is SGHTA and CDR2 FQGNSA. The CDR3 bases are TGTGCCAGCAGCTTAACGGGGGCCTACAATGAGCAGTTCTTC. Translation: CASSLTGAYNEQFF.

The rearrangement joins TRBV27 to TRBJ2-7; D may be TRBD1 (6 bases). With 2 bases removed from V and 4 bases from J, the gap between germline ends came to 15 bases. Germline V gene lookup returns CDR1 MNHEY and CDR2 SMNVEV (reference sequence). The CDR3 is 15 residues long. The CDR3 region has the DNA TGTGCCAGCAGTTTAAACGACAGGCTTACATACGAGCAGTACTTC. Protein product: CASSLNDRLTYEQYF.

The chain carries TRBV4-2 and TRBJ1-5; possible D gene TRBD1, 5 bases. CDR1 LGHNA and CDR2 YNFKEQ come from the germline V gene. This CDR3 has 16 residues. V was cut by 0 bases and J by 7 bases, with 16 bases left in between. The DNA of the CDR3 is TGTGCCAGCAGCCAAGAGGAGGGGCAGGGCGGACAGCCCCAGCATTTT. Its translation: CASSQEEGQGGQPQHF.

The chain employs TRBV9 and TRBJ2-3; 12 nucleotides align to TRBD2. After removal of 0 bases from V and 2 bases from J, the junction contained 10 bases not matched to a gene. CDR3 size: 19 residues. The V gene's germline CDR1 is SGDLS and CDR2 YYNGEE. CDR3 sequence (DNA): TGTGCCAGCAGCGTAGCTGGACTAGCGGGGTTAGAAGTCACAGATACGCAGTATTTT. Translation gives CASSVAGLAGLEVTDTQYF.

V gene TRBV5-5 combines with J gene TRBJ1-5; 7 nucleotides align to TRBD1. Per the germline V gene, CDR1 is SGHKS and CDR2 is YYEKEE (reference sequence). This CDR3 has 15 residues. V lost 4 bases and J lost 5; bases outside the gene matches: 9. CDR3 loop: CASSQGTASHQPQHF. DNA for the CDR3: TGTGCCAGCAGCCAAGGGACAGCCTCCCATCAGCCCCAGCATTTT.

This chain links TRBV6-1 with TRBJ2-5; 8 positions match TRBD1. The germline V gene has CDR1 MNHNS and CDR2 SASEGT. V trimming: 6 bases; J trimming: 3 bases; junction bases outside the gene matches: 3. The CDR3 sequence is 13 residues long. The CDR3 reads CASREGQEETQYF. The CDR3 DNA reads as TGTGCCAGCAGAGAGGGACAGGAAGAGACCCAGTACTTC.

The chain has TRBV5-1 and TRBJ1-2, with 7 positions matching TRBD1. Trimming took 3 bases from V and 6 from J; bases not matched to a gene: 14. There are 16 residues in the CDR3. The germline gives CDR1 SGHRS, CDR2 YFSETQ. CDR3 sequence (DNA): TGCGCCAGCAGCTCCCTGAAGAAGGGGGCGGTTAATGGCTACACCTTC. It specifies CASSSLKKGAVNGYTF.

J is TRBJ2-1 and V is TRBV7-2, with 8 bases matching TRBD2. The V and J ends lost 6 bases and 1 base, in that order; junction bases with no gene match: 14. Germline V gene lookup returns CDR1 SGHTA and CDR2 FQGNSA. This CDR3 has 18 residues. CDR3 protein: CASSSIRAGGGSYNEQFF. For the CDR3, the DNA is TGTGCCAGCAGTAGTATCCGGGCGGGAGGTGGGTCCTACAATGAGCAGTTCTTC.